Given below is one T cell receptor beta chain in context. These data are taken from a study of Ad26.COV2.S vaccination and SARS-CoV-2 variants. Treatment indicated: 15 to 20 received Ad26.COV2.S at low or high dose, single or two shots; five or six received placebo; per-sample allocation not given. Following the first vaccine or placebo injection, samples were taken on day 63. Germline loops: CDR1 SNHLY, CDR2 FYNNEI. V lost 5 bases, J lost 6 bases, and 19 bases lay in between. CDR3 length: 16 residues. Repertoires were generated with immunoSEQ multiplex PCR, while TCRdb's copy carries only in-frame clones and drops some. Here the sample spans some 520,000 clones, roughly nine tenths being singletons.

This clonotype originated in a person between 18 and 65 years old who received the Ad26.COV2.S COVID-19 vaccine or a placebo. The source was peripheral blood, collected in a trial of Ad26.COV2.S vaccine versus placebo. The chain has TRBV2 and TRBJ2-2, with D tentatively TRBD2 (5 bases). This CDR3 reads CASSPDQVGSAGELFF. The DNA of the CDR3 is TGTGCCAGCAGTCCAGACCAGGTGGGGAGCGCCGGGGAGCTGTTTTTT.